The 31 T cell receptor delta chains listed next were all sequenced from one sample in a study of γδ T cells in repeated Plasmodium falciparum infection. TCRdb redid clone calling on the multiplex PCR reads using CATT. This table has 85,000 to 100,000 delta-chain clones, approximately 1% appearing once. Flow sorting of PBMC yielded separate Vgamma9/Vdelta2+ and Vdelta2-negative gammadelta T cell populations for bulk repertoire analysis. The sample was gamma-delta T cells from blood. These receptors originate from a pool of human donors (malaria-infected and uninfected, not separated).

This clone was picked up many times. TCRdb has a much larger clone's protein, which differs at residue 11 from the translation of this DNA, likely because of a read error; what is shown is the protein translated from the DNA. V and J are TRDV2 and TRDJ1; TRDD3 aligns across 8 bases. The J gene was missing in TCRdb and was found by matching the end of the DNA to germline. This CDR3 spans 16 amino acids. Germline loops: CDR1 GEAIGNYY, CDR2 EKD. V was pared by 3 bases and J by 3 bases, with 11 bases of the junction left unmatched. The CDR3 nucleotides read TGTGCCTGTGACTCCGTACTGGGGGGAGGAGCCGATAAACTCATCTTT. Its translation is CACDSVLGGGADKLIF.

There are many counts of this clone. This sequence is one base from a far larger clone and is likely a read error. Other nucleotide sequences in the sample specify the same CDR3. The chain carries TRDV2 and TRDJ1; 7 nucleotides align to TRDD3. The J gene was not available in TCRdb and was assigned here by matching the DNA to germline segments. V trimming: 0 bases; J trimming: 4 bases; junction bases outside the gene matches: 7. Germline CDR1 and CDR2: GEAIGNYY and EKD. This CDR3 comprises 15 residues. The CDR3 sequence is CACDTVGDRGDKLIF. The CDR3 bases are TGTGCCTGTGACACCGTGGGGGACAGGGGCGATAAACTCATCTTT.

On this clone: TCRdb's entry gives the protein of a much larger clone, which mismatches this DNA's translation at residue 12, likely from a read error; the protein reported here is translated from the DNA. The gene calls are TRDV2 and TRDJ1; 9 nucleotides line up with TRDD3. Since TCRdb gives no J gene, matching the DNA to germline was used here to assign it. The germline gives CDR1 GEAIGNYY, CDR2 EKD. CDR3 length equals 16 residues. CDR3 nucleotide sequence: TGTGCCCTACGACGGGGATACGATCTGTACACCGGTAAACTCATCTTT. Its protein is CALRRGYDLYTGKLIF.

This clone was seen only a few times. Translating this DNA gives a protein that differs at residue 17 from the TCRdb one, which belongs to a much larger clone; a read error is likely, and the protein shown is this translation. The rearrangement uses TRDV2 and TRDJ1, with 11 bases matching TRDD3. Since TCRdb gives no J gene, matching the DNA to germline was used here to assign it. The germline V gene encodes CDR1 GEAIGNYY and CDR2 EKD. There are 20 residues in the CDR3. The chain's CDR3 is CACVAGVLGDKGRYTDRLIF. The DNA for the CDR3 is TGTGCCTGTGTTGCCGGGGTACTGGGGGATAAAGGGAGATACACCGATAGACTCATCTTT.

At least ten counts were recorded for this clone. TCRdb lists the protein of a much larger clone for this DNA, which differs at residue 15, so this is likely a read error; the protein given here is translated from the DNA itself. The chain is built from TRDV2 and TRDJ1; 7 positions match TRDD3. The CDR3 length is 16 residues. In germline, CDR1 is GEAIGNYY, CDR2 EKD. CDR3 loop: CACDSLLGIYTDKLTF. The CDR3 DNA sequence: TGTGCCTGTGACTCTCTACTGGGGATTTACACCGATAAACTCACCTTT.

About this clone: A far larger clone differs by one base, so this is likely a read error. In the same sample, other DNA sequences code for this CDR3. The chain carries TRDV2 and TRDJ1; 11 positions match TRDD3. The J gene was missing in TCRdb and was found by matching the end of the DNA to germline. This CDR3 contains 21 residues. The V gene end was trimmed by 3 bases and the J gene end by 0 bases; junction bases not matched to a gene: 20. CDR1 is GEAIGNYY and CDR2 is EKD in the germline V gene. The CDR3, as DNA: TGTGCCTGTGACTCCAAAACCAGTACGAGGCTGGGGGATACCTACACCGATAAACTCATCTTT. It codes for CACDSKTSTRLGDTYTDKLIF.

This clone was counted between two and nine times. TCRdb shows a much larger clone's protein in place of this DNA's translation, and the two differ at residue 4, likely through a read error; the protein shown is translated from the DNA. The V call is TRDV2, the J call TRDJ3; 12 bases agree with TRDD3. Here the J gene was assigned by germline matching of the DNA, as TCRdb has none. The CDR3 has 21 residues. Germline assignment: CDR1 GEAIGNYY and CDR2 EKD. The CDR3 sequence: CACVTGGLLGDTGWDTRQMFF. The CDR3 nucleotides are TGTGCCTGTGTCACCGGGGGACTACTGGGGGATACTGGCTGGGACACCCGACAGATGTTTTTC.

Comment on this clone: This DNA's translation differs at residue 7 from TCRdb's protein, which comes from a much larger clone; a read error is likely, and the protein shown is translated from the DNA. The CDR3 sequence: CACDSPHWRADKLIF. In DNA, the CDR3 is TGTGCCTGTGACTCGCCACACTGGAGGGCCGATAAACTCATCTTT. The chain couples TRDV2 to TRDJ1; weak D call: TRDD3 (5 bases). The J gene was not available in TCRdb and was assigned here by matching the DNA to germline segments. This CDR3 has 15 amino acids. Trimming cost V 3 bases and J 3 bases, with 16 bases left between them. The V gene's germline CDR1 is GEAIGNYY and CDR2 EKD.

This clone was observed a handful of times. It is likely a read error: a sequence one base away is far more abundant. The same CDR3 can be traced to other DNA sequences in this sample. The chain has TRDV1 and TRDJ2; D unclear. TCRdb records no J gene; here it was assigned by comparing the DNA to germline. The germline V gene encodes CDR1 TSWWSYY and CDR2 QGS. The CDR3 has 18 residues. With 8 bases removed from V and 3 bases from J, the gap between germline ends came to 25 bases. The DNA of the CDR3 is TGTGCTCTTTTTCGGGTCCAGAGAACGAGTAGCCTGACAGCACAACTCTTCTTT. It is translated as CALFRVQRTSSLTAQLFF.

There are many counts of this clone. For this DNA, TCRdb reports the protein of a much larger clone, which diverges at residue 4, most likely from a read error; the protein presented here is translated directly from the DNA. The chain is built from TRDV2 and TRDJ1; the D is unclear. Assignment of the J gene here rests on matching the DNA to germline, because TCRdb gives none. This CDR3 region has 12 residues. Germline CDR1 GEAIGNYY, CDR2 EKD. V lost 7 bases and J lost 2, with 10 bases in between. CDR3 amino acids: CACQTRTDKLIF. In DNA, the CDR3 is TGTGCCTGCCAGACACGGACCGATAAACTCATCTTT.

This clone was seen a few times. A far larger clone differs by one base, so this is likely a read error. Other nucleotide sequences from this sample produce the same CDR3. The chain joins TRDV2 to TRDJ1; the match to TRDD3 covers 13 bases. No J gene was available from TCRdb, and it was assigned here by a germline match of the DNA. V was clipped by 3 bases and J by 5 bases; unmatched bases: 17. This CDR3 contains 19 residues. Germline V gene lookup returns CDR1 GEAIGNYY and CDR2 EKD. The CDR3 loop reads CACDSRTGGYAITGDKLIF. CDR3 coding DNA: TGTGCCTGTGACTCCCGCACTGGGGGATACGCGATTACGGGTGATAAACTCATCTTT.

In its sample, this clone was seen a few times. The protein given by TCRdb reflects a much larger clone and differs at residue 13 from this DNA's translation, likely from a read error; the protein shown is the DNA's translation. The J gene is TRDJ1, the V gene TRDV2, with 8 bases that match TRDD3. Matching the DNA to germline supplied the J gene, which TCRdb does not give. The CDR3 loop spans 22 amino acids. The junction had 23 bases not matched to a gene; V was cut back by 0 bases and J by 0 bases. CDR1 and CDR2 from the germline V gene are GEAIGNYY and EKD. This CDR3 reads CACDTGSLYRLGGLEYTDKLIF. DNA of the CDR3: TGTGCCTGTGACACCGGGAGTTTGTATCGACTGGGGGGTTTGGAATACACCGATAAACTCATCTTT.

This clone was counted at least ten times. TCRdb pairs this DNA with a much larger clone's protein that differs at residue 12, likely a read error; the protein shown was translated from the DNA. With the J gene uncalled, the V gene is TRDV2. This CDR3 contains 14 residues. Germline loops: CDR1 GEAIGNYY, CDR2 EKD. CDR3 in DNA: TGTGCCTGTGACTTCCCCTCTCTGCCCGATAAACCCATCTTT. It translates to CACDFPSLPDKPIF.

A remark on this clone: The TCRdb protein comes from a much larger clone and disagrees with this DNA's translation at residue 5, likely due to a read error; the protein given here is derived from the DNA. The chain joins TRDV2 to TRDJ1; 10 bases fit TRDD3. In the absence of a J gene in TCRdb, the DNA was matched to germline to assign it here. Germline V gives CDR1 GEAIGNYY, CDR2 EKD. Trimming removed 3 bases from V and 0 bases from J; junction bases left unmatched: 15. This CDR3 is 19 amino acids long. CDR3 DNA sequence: TGTGCCTGTGACGCGATTAGTACTGGGGGATTTATATACACCGATAAACTCATCTTT. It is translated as CACDAISTGGFIYTDKLIF.

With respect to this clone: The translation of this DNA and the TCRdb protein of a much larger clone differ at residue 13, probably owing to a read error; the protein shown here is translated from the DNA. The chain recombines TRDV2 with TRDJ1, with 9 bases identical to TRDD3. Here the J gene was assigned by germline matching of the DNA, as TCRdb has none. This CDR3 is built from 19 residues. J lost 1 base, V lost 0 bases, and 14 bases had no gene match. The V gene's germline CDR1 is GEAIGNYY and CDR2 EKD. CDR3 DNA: TGTGCCTGTGACACCGGTCTGGGGGATTCTCAATTTTGCACCGATAAACTCATCTTT. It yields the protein CACDTGLGDSQFCTDKLIF.

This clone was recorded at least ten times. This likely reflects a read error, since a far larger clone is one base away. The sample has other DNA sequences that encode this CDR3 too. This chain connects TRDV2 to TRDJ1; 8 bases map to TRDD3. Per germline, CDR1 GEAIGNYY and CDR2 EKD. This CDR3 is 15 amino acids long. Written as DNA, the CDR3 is TGTGCCTGTGACACGTTGGCTGGGGGACTCGATAAGCTCATCTTT. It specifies CACDTLAGGLDKLIF.

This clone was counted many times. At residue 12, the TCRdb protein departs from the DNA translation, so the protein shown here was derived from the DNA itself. The CDR3 nucleotides read TGTGCCTGTGACACCCCCTGGGGATCTGTCACCGGTAAACTCATCTTT. Its translation: CACDTPWGSVTGKLIF. The genes are TRDV2 and TRDJ1; TRDD3 is a possible D gene (6 bases). The length of the CDR3 is 16 residues. Germline V CDR1 and CDR2: GEAIGNYY, EKD.

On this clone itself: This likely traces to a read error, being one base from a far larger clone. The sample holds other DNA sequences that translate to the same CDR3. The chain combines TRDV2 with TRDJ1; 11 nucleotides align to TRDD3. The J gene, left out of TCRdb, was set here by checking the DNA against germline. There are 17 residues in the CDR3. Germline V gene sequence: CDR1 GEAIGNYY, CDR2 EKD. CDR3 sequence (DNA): TGTGCCTGCGACACGTTACTGGGGGATATTTGGTCCGATAAACTCATCTTT. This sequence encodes CACDTLLGDIWSDKLIF.

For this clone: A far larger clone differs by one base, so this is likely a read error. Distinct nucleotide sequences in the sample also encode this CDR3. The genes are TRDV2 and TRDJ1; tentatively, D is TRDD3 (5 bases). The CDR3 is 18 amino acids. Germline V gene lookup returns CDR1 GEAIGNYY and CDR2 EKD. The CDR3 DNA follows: TGTGCCTGTGACACCGTCGCTACTGGTGGGACGTACACCGATAAACTCATCTTC. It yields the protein CACDTVATGGTYTDKLIF.

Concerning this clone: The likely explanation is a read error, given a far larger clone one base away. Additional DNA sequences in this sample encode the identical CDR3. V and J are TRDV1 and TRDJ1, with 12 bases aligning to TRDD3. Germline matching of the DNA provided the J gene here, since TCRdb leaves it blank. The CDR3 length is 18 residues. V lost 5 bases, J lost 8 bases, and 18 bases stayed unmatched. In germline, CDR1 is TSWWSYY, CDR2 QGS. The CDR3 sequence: CALGIQLGDTLHPPKLIF. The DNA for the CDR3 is TGTGCTCTTGGGATCCAGCTGGGGGATACGCTTCATCCGCCGAAACTCATCTTT.

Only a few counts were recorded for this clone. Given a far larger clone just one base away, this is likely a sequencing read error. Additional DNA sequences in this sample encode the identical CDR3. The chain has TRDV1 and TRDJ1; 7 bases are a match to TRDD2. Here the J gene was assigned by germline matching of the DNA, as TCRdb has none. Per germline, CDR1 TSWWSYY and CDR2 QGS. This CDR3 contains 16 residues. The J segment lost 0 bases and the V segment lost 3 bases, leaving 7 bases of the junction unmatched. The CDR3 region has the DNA TGTGCTCTTGGGGACAACCTTCCTCCGGACACCGATAAACTCATCTTT. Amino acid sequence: CALGDNLPPDTDKLIF.

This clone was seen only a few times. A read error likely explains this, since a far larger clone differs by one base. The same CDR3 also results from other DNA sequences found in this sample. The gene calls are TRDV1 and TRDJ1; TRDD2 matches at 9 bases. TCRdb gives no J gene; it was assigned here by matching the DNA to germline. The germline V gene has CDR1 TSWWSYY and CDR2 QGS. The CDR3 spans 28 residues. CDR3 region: CALGEYPPSYLVQRTGAGVVTYTDKLIF. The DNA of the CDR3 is TGTGCTCTCGGGGAATATCCCCCTTCCTACTTAGTTCAGAGAACTGGGGCGGGGGTCGTGACGTACACCGATAAACTCATCTTT.

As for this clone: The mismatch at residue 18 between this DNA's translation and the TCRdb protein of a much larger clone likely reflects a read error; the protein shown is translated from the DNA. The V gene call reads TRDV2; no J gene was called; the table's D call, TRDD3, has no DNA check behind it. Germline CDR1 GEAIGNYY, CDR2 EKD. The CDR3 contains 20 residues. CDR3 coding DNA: TGTGCCTGTGACCCCCTTCGACCCGTTACTGGGGGATATACCGACGATAAACCCATCTTT. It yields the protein CACDPLRPVTGGYTDDKPIF.

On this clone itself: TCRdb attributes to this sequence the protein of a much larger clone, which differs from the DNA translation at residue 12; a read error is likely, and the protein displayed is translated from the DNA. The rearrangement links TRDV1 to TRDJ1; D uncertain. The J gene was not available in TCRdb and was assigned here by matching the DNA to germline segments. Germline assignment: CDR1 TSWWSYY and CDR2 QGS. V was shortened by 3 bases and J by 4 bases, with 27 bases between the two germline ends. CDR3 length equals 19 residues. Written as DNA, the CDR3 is TGTGCTCTTGGGGACGGAAAATTAACTCCTGGCGCTAACCTCGATAAACTCATCTTT. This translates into CALGDGKLTPGANLDKLIF.

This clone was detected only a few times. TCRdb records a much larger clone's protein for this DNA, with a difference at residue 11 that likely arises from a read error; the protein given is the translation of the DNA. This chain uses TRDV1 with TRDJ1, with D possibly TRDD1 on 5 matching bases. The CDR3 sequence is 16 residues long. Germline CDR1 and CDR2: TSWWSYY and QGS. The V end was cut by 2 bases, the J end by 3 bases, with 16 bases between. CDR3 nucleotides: TGTGCTCTTGGGGAAGAAGAAATCTCTCTTGCCGATAAACTCATCTTT. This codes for CALGEEEISLADKLIF.

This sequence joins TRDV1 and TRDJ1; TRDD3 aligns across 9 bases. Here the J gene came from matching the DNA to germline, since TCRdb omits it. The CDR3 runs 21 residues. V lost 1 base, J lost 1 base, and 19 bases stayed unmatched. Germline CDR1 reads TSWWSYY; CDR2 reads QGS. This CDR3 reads CALGERPFSHFYWGSTDKLIF. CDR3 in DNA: TGTGCTCTTGGGGAACGGCCCTTTTCCCACTTTTACTGGGGGAGCACCGATAAACTCATCTTT.

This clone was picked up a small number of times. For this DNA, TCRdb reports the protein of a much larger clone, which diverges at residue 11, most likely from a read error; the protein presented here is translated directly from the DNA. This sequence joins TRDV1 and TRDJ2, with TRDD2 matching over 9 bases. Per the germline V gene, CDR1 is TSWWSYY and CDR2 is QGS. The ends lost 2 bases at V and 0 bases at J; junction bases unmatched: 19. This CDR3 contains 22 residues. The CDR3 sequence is CALGERRPSYYRDPTLTAQLFF. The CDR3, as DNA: TGTGCTCTTGGGGAAAGGAGGCCTTCCTACTATCGGGACCCAACTTTGACAGCACAACTCTTCTTT.

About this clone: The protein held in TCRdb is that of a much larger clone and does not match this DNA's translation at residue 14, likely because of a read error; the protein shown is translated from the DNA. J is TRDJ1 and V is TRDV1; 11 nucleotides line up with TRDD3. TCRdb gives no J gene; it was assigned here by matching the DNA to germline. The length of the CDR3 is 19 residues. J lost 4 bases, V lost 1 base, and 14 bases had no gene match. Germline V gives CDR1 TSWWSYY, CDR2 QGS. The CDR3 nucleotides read TGTGCTCTTGGGGAACACACTTCCCTCTGGGGGATACACGGCGATAAACTCATCTTT. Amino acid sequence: CALGEHTSLWGIHGDKLIF.

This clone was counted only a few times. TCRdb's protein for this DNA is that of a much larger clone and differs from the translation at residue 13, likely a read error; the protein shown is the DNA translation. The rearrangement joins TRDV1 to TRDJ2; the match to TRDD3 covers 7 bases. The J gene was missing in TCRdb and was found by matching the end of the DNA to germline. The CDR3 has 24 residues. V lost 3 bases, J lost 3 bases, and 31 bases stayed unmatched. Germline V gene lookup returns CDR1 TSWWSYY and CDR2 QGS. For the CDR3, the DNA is TGTGCTCTTGGGGACCTCCCCCCTGGCACTAGAGTGGGAAAAATGGGGGACATGACAGCACAACTCTTCTTT. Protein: CALGDLPPGTRVGKMGDMTAQLFF.

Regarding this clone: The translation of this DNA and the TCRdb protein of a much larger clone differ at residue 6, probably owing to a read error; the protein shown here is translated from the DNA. The CDR3 loop reads CALGAISQKLIF. The CDR3 coding sequence is TGTGCTCTTGGGGCCATTTCCCAAAAACTCATCTTT. J is TRDJ1 and V is TRDV1; D call uncertain. As TCRdb names no J gene, one was assigned here on the basis of a DNA match to germline. The ends were cut back, 4 bases at V and 8 bases at J, with 11 bases in the middle. The CDR3 runs to 12 residues. Germline V gene sequence: CDR1 TSWWSYY, CDR2 QGS.

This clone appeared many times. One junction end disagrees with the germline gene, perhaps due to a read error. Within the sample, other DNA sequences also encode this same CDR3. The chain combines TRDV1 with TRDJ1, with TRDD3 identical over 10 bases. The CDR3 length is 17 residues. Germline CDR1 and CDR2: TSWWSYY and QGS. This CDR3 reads CALCCPHTGGSNHKLIF. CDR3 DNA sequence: TGTGCTCTATGCTGCCCCCATACTGGGGGATCCAACCATAAGCTCATCTTT.